One sample yielded the 28 T cell receptor beta chains listed below, sequenced in a study of blood T cell repertoires in COVID-19. Some clones are missing from TCRdb's copy, which holds only in-frame ones; the method was immunoSEQ multiplex PCR. This table holds roughly 250,000 clones, roughly 83% found once. What was sequenced was peripheral blood. These TCRs come from a woman aged 80 or over with acute or convalescent COVID-19.

The gene calls are TRBV7-9 and TRBJ2-7; TRBD1 matches at 7 bases. The germline V gene encodes CDR1 SEHNR and CDR2 FQNEAQ (reference sequence). This CDR3 is 16 amino acids long. After removal of 5 bases from V and 2 bases from J, the junction contained 12 bases not matched to a gene. CDR3 protein: CASSRNRQGPPYEQYF. For the CDR3, the DNA is TGTGCCAGCAGCCGAAACAGACAGGGCCCTCCCTACGAGCAGTACTTC.

The CDR3 DNA follows: TGTGCCAGCAGCCAAGGATGGGACAGGGCCTACGAGCAGTACTTC. Translation gives CASSQGWDRAYEQYF. The chain has TRBV3-1 (or the pseudogene TRBV3-2) and TRBJ2-7; 9 bases are shared with TRBD1. The CDR3 runs to 15 residues. Per the germline V gene, CDR1 is LGHDT and CDR2 is YNNKEL (reference sequence). V dropped 1 base and J dropped 2; count of bases not matched to a gene: 3.

V gene TRBV5-8 combines with J gene TRBJ1-5, with TRBD1 matching over 8 bases. The CDR3 length is 17 residues. V was clipped by 1 base and J by 11 bases; unmatched bases: 17. Looked up from germline, CDR1 is SGHTS and CDR2 is YDEGEE. The CDR3 loop reads CASSLYRTGPTPGAQHF. The CDR3 bases are TGTGCCAGCAGCTTGTATCGGACAGGGCCCACTCCAGGCGCCCAGCATTTT.

The J gene is TRBJ1-5, the V gene TRBV2; no clear D gene. The CDR3 is 12 amino acids. CDR1 and CDR2 (germline): SNHLY, FYNNEI. The V end lost 6 bases, the J end lost 5 bases, and 8 bases lay between the germline ends. CDR3 sequence (DNA): TGTGCCAGCAGCTACAGAGATCAGCCCCAGCATTTT. Protein: CASSYRDQPQHF. Looking up the rest from reference TRBV2 and TRBJ1-5 gives the full variable domain: EPEVTQTPSHQVTQMGQEVILRCVPISNHLYFYWYRQILGQKVEFLVSFYNNEISEKSEIFDDQFSVERPDGSNFTLKIRSTKLEDSAMYFCASSYRDQPQHFGDGTRLSIL.

The chain carries TRBV5-1 and TRBJ2-3; 8 bases map to TRBD1. CDR3 length: 16 amino acids. After removal of 0 bases from V and 4 bases from J, the junction contained 7 bases not matched to a gene. Germline loops: CDR1 SGHRS, CDR2 YFSETQ. CDR3 bases: TGCGCCAGCAGCTTGGGGACAGGGTCGAAGCCAGATACGCAGTATTTT. It specifies CASSLGTGSKPDTQYF.

This chain connects TRBV12-3 or TRBV12-4 to TRBJ1-5; 7 bases fit TRBD1. V gave up 5 bases and J gave up 7 bases; unmatched junction bases: 5. CDR3 length: 13 residues. DNA for the CDR3: TGTGCCAGCAGTAGGACAGGTCAACAGCCCCAGCATTTT. Protein product: CASSRTGQQPQHF.

This chain connects TRBV7-9 to TRBJ2-7; 7 positions agree with TRBD1. The germline V gene has CDR1 SEHNR and CDR2 FQNEAQ (reference sequence). Trimming at V came to 5 bases and at J to 4 bases, leaving 8 bases not matched to a gene. The CDR3 extends over 14 amino acids. The CDR3 nucleotides are TGTGCCAGCAGCCTCCTAGGGGGCGCGTACGAGCAGTACTTC. Its translation: CASSLLGGAYEQYF. The full variable domain, completed using reference TRBV7-9 and TRBJ2-7, is DTGVSQNPRHKITKRGQNVTFRCDPISEHNRLYWYRQTLGQGPEFLTYFQNEAQLEKSRLLSDRFSAERPKGSFSTLEIQRTEQGDSAMYLCASSLLGGAYEQYFGPGTRLTVT.

The rearrangement links TRBV19 to TRBJ2-1; TRBD1 matches at 10 bases. The junction had 2 bases not matched to a gene; V was cut back by 0 bases and J by 3 bases. The CDR3 spans 16 residues. The germline V gene has CDR1 LNHDA and CDR2 SQIVND (reference sequence). The CDR3 is CASSIDRTGGYNEQFF. CDR3 coding DNA: TGTGCCAGTAGTATAGACCGGACAGGGGGCTACAATGAGCAGTTCTTC. Supplemented by reference TRBV19 and TRBJ2-1, the full variable domain reads DGGITQSPKYLFRKEGQNVTLSCEQNLNHDAMYWYRQDPGQGLRLIYYSQIVNDFQKGDIAEGYSVSREKKESFPLTVTSAQKNPTAFYLCASSIDRTGGYNEQFFGPGTRLTVL.

CDR3 amino acids: CASMEQGKNTGELFF. CDR3 in DNA: TGTGCCAGCATGGAACAGGGGAAGAACACCGGGGAGCTGTTTTTT. This chain connects TRBV2 to TRBJ2-2; 7 nucleotides match TRBD1. The V gene's germline CDR1 is SNHLY and CDR2 FYNNEI. J gave up 1 base and V 7 bases, and 6 bases lay outside the gene matches. CDR3 length: 15 residues.

The chain employs TRBV2 and TRBJ1-6; the D is unclear. V was trimmed by 7 bases and J by 4 bases, leaving 14 bases between them. The CDR3 spans 15 residues. Germline V CDR1 and CDR2: SNHLY, FYNNEI. CDR3 sequence: CASTIGQTYNSPLHF. The CDR3 nucleotides are TGTGCCAGCACTATCGGTCAGACTTATAATTCACCCCTCCACTTT.

V is TRBV4-1 and J is TRBJ1-5; TRBD1 aligns across 7 bases. The germline V gene has CDR1 MGHRA and CDR2 YSYEKL. Trimming took 1 base from V and 4 from J; bases not matched to a gene: 10. The CDR3 has 17 residues. DNA of the CDR3: TGCGCCAGCAGCCAAGGACCACAGGGGAAGGGGAATCAGCCCCAGCATTTT. This gives the protein CASSQGPQGKGNQPQHF.

The gene calls are TRBV5-5 and TRBJ2-1; 10 nucleotides agree with TRBD2. CDR1 is SGHKS and CDR2 is YYEKEE in the germline V gene (reference sequence). The CDR3 is 15 amino acids. J was trimmed by 5 bases and V by 2 bases; bases with no gene match: 4. The CDR3 region is CASSFRTSGDNEQFF. The CDR3 coding sequence is TGTGCCAGCAGCTTCCGGACTAGCGGAGACAATGAGCAGTTCTTC.

This clone has only one observation. J is TRBJ2-5 and V is TRBV18, with 8 bases lining up with TRBD2. This CDR3 is built from 14 residues. Germline CDR1 reads KGHSH; CDR2 reads LQKENI. V gave up 0 bases and J gave up 9 bases; unmatched junction bases: 6. The DNA of the CDR3 is TGTGCCAGCTCACCACCGGTTTCGGGGGGGCCCCAGTACTTC. This encodes CASSPPVSGGPQYF.

The rearrangement joins TRBV19 to TRBJ1-2; the match to TRBD1 covers 11 bases. V shed 4 bases and J 1 base; nucleotides not matched to a gene: 8. CDR3 length: 17 amino acids. CDR1 is LNHDA, CDR2 SQIVND, per germline (reference sequence). CDR3 sequence: CASSTSGQGGINYGYTF. The CDR3 DNA reads TGTGCCAGTAGTACCTCGGGACAGGGGGGAATTAACTATGGCTACACCTTC.

The rearrangement uses TRBV5-4 and TRBJ2-3; 10 nucleotides line up with TRBD1. The CDR3 totals 14 residues. CDR1 is SGHNT and CDR2 is YYREEE in the germline V gene (reference sequence). V trimming: 4 bases; J trimming: 3 bases; junction bases outside the gene matches: 2. CDR3 amino acids: CASSQDRGTDTQYF. CDR3 in DNA: TGTGCCAGCAGCCAGGACAGGGGGACAGATACGCAGTATTTT.

The V call is TRBV5-4, the J call TRBJ2-5; TRBD1 matches 11 bases. Unmatched junction bases numbered 5, after V lost 4 bases and J lost 6 bases. From germline, CDR1 is SGHNT and CDR2 YYREEE (reference sequence). The CDR3 is 14 residues long. The CDR3 spells CASSNGQGAKTQYF. CDR3 in DNA: TGTGCCAGCAGCAACGGACAGGGGGCGAAGACCCAGTACTTC.

V and J are TRBV6-1 and TRBJ1-2, with D possibly TRBD1 on 6 matching bases. Germline lookup yields CDR1 MNHNS and CDR2 SASEGT. Trimming shortened V by 3 bases and J by 3 bases, and 8 bases separated the two germline ends. This CDR3 has 13 residues. The CDR3 DNA reads TGTGCCAGCAGTGATTACAGGGACTATGGCTACACCTTC. This encodes CASSDYRDYGYTF.

As for this clone: One end of the junction does not line up with germline, which may come from a read error. This chain links TRBV6-4 with TRBJ1-1, with a tentative D call TRBD1 (6 bases). Germline loops: CDR1 MRHNA, CDR2 SNTAGT. The CDR3 contains 13 residues. Here the CDR3 reads CASRDLGGTEAFF. The CDR3, as DNA: TGTGCCAGCAGGGACTTAGGGGGCACTGAAGCTTTCTTT.

The V call is TRBV11-1, the J call TRBJ1-4; TRBD1 agrees at 7 bases. Germline CDR1 is SGHAT and CDR2 is FQDESV (reference sequence). This CDR3 has 16 amino acids. Trimming removed 5 bases from V and 6 bases from J; junction bases left unmatched: 12. The CDR3 here is CASSGGQARGYEKLFF. CDR3 bases: TGTGCCAGCAGCGGTGGACAGGCCAGAGGGTATGAAAAACTGTTTTTT.

The chain joins TRBV2 to TRBJ2-7; D might be TRBD1 (5 bases). Trimming removed 7 bases at V and 4 bases at J, with 11 bases between. Germline V gene sequence: CDR1 SNHLY, CDR2 FYNNEI. This CDR3 is 12 amino acids long. Here the CDR3 reads CASKAGSYEQYF. The CDR3 region has the DNA TGTGCCAGCAAGGCAGGGTCATACGAGCAGTACTTC.

The chain carries TRBV18 and TRBJ1-2; D is ambiguous. V was cut by 3 bases and J by 2 bases, with 10 bases left in between. This CDR3 is built from 14 residues. Looked up from germline, CDR1 is KGHSH and CDR2 is LQKENI. The CDR3 here is CASSPNEGNYGYTF. CDR3 DNA sequence: TGTGCCAGCTCACCTAACGAGGGAAACTATGGCTACACCTTC.

The rearrangement uses TRBV19 and TRBJ2-3; 7 bases match TRBD2. V lost 1 base and J lost 6; bases outside the gene matches: 4. This CDR3 contains 14 residues. CDR1 is LNHDA, CDR2 SQIVND, per germline (reference sequence). CDR3 bases: TGTGCCAGTAGTATAGGCGGGGGAGGTGATACGCAGTATTTT. Translated, it gives CASSIGGGGDTQYF.

The chain couples TRBV18 to TRBJ1-5; 7 bases are shared with TRBD1. Trimming at V came to 6 bases and at J to 4 bases, leaving 6 bases not matched to a gene. The length of the CDR3 is 14 residues. In germline, CDR1 is KGHSH, CDR2 LQKENI. This CDR3 reads CASSRQGENQPQHF. CDR3 coding DNA: TGTGCCAGCTCTAGACAGGGCGAAAATCAGCCCCAGCATTTT.

V is TRBV7-2 and J is TRBJ1-1; TRBD1 matches at 7 bases. Germline CDR1 and CDR2: SGHTA and FQGNSA. The CDR3 extends over 17 amino acids. V dropped 1 base and J dropped 1; count of bases not matched to a gene: 9. The CDR3 DNA reads TGTGCCAGCAGCTTAGGGGGTAGGGGGCGCGGGAACACTGAAGCTTTCTTT. It encodes CASSLGGRGRGNTEAFF.

The DNA for the CDR3 is TGTGCCAGCAGCCATCGGGGACAGGGGGCTTACGAGCAGTACTTC. Translating gives CASSHRGQGAYEQYF. V and J are TRBV5-5 and TRBJ2-7; 12 bases fit TRBD1. Germline V lookup: CDR1 SGHKS, CDR2 YYEKEE (reference sequence). The CDR3 extends over 15 amino acids. V was pared by 4 bases and J by 4 bases, with 6 bases of the junction left unmatched.

The CDR3 here is CASSQEEGLDTQYF. In DNA form, the CDR3 reads TGTGCCAGCAGCCAAGAGGAGGGCCTGGATACGCAGTATTTT. The chain recombines TRBV3-1 (or the pseudogene TRBV3-2) with TRBJ2-3, with a possible D match to TRBD2 (6 bases). This CDR3 is built from 14 residues. Deletions cut 0 bases from V and 6 bases from J, with 10 bases between. The germline V gene encodes CDR1 LGHDT and CDR2 YNNKEL (reference sequence).

The V and J genes are TRBV5-6 and TRBJ2-5; 8 nucleotides line up with TRBD1. Per the germline V gene, CDR1 is SGHDT and CDR2 is YYEEEE. The CDR3 is 14 amino acids. Trimming took 0 bases from V and 6 from J; bases not matched to a gene: 4. CDR3 sequence: CASSLAPGGQTQYF. DNA of the CDR3: TGTGCCAGCAGCTTGGCGCCAGGGGGCCAGACCCAGTACTTC.

This sequence joins TRBV4-2 and TRBJ2-5; TRBD1 might be the D (8 bases). Germline V gene lookup returns CDR1 LGHNA and CDR2 YNFKEQ. This CDR3 spans 16 amino acids. The V end lost 4 bases, the J end lost 5 bases, and 20 bases lay between the germline ends. The CDR3 DNA reads as TGTGCCAGCAGCCCGCGGGGGACAGGCCTGGGGGAGACCCAGTACTTC. As protein: CASSPRGTGLGETQYF.